Each of the 28 T cell receptor beta chains below was sequenced from the same sample in a study of shared clonotypes between healthy human individuals. The naive CD8 fraction comprised CD45RO-negative cells positively selected for CCR7 and excluded terminally differentiated effector memory CD45RA+ cells. Here immunoSEQ multiplex PCR was the method, and the copy in TCRdb shows in-frame clones only, minus some. The profile shows roughly 650,000 clones, about 96% of them singletons. The specimen was naive CD8+ T cells sorted from blood. Source of these receptors: a woman aged 25 to 39 in good health.

The chain is built from TRBV27 and TRBJ2-5; 8 positions agree with TRBD2. The end of the DNA aligns better with TRBJ2-7, so the J call may be wrong. Germline V gene data show CDR1 as MNHEY and CDR2 as SMNVEV (reference sequence). The length of the CDR3 is 16 residues. CDR3 DNA: TGTGCCAGCAGGACCGACCTAGCGGGCACCTCCTACGAGCAGTACTTC. This gives the protein CASRTDLAGTSYEQYF.

The CDR3 spells CAINLSGISYNEQFF. The DNA of the CDR3 is TGTGCCATCAATCTCAGCGGGATTTCCTACAATGAGCAGTTCTTC. The gene calls are TRBV19 and TRBJ2-1; 7 nucleotides align to TRBD2. Germline V gene lookup returns CDR1 LNHDA and CDR2 SQIVND (reference sequence). The CDR3 covers 15 residues. V dropped 10 bases and J dropped 1; count of bases not matched to a gene: 10.

The V gene is TRBV27, the J gene TRBJ1-2; 9 nucleotides agree with TRBD1. CDR3 length: 15 residues. Per the germline V gene, CDR1 is MNHEY and CDR2 is SMNVEV (reference sequence). V shed 8 bases and J 8 bases; nucleotides not matched to a gene: 15. The CDR3 DNA reads as TGTGCCAGCGCCCCCGGTCCGGGACAGGGCGGCGGCTACACCTTC. It encodes CASAPGPGQGGGYTF.

V usage is TRBV7-9 and J usage is TRBJ2-2; D is unclear. V lost 6 bases and J 3 bases, leaving 14 bases between the germline ends. This CDR3 is 15 amino acids long. CDR1 and CDR2 (germline): SEHNR, FQNEAQ (reference sequence). DNA for the CDR3: TGTGCCAGCAGTACCTCCTCCCGGGACACCGGGGAGCTGTTTTTT. This codes for CASSTSSRDTGELFF.

The chain uses TRBV28 and TRBJ1-1; D unresolved. The germline V and J ends were trimmed by 2 bases and 0 bases, with 13 bases remaining between them. This CDR3 spans 16 amino acids. Germline V gives CDR1 MDHEN, CDR2 SYDVKM. This CDR3 is CASSLPLRGMNTEAFF. Written as DNA, the CDR3 is TGTGCCAGCAGTTTACCCCTTCGTGGGATGAACACTGAAGCTTTCTTT.

This chain connects TRBV6-6 to TRBJ2-1; TRBD1 is a possible D gene (6 bases). Germline assignment: CDR1 MNHNY and CDR2 SVGAGI (reference sequence). This CDR3 has 13 amino acids. V was cut by 8 bases and J by 7 bases, with 15 bases left in between. The CDR3 loop is CASRWTEKNEQFF. The CDR3 bases are TGTGCCAGCCGTTGGACAGAAAAGAATGAGCAGTTCTTC.

V is TRBV20-1 and J is TRBJ1-2; D unclear. This CDR3 region has 9 residues. Germline assignment: CDR1 DFQATT and CDR2 SNEGSKA (reference sequence). The V gene lost 1 base and the J gene lost 10 bases, with 4 bases spanning the gap. CDR3 protein: CSARGNYTF. DNA for the CDR3: TGCAGTGCTAGAGGAAACTACACCTTC.

The chain couples TRBV15 to TRBJ2-1; D is ambiguous. In germline, CDR1 is LNHNV, CDR2 YYDKDF (reference sequence). The CDR3 covers 16 residues. Trimming took off 0 bases at V and 4 bases at J, with 13 bases between the two ends. CDR3 nucleotides: TGTGCCACCAGCAGAGAAGGGATCTTATTTTACAATGAGCAGTTCTTC. Translation: CATSREGILFYNEQFF.

This clone appeared a single time. The rearrangement joins TRBV7-6 to TRBJ2-1; 11 bases map to TRBD2. CDR1 and CDR2 (germline): SGHVS, FNYEAQ. The CDR3 runs to 15 residues. The V segment lost 5 bases and the J segment 2 bases; nucleotides outside the gene matches: 2. The CDR3 nucleotides are TGTGCCAGCAGCGGTAGCGGGAGGGCCTACAATGAGCAGTTCTTC. It translates to CASSGSGRAYNEQFF. The whole variable domain, remainder taken from reference TRBV7-6 and TRBJ2-1, is GAGVSQSPRYKVTKRGQDVALRCDPISGHVSLYWYRQALGQGPEFLTYFNYEAQQDKSGLPNDRFSAERPEGSISTLTIQRTEQRDSAMYRCASSGSGRAYNEQFFGPGTRLTVL.

The chain links TRBV19 to TRBJ1-2; D call uncertain. V dropped 6 bases and J dropped 5 bases, with 7 bases sitting between them. The CDR3 covers 11 residues. The germline V gene has CDR1 LNHDA and CDR2 SQIVND (reference sequence). CDR3 nucleotides: TGTGCCAGTAGGGGGAAATATGGCTACACCTTC. It translates to CASRGKYGYTF.

V gene TRBV28 combines with J gene TRBJ2-1, with a tentative D call TRBD2 (5 bases). The germline CDR1 and CDR2 sequences are MDHEN and SYDVKM. CDR3 size: 14 residues. Trimming cost V 8 bases and J 5 bases, with 16 bases left between them. The CDR3 is CASGAGGENNEQFF. The CDR3 bases are TGTGCCAGCGGAGCCGGAGGAGAGAACAATGAGCAGTTCTTC.

The rearrangement links TRBV27 to TRBJ1-2, with 11 bases lining up with TRBD1. The J segment lost 5 bases and the V segment lost 4 bases, leaving 12 bases of the junction unmatched. Germline V gene lookup returns CDR1 MNHEY and CDR2 SMNVEV (reference sequence). This CDR3 comprises 17 residues. CDR3 in DNA: TGTGCCAGCAGTTCTAGGACAGGGGGCGCCTGGGATTATGGCTACACCTTC. Translation: CASSSRTGGAWDYGYTF.

The J gene is TRBJ2-3, the V gene TRBV5-1; 9 bases line up with TRBD1. Germline trimming cut 4 bases from V and 5 bases from J; bases unmatched to any gene: 11. Germline CDR1 and CDR2: SGHRS and YFSETQ. CDR3 length: 16 residues. CDR3 region: CASSVRDRAKIDTQYF. CDR3 DNA: TGCGCCAGCAGCGTCCGGGACAGGGCGAAAATAGATACGCAGTATTTT.

This clone came up a few times. The chain carries TRBV11-2 and TRBJ2-7; D is unresolved. Germline V gives CDR1 SGHAT, CDR2 FQNNGV. The CDR3 is 12 residues long. V dropped 3 bases and J dropped 3 bases, with 6 bases sitting between them. The CDR3 spells CASSFVNYEQYF. The CDR3 DNA is TGTGCCAGCAGCTTTGTCAACTACGAGCAGTACTTC.

This sequence joins TRBV2 and TRBJ2-7; no firm D call. Per germline, CDR1 SNHLY and CDR2 FYNNEI. Trimming took 2 bases from V and 0 from J, leaving 14 bases between them. CDR3 length: 16 amino acids. The CDR3, as DNA: TGTGCCAGCAGTGAATCGGGCGGACCGAGCTCCTACGAGCAGTACTTC. Translating it yields CASSESGGPSSYEQYF.

Regarding this clone: Other DNA variants within this sample encode the same CDR3. The chain recombines TRBV5-6 with TRBJ2-3; 12 nucleotides align to TRBD2. Germline assignment: CDR1 SGHDT and CDR2 YYEEEE. V lost 3 bases to trimming and J lost 5 bases; unmatched junction nucleotides: 1. The length of the CDR3 is 14 residues. The CDR3 DNA follows: TGTGCCAGCAGCTCGGGACTAGCGGGAGATACGCAGTATTTT. Residues: CASSSGLAGDTQYF.

The chain has TRBV2 and TRBJ2-1; either TRBD1 or TRBD2 may supply D (5 bases each). The CDR3 spans 13 residues. CDR1 SNHLY and CDR2 FYNNEI come from the germline V gene. V lost 9 bases and J 2 bases, leaving 11 bases between the germline ends. The CDR3 DNA is TGTGCCAGGGGGGTAGGCGCCTACAATGAGCAGTTCTTC. This encodes CARGVGAYNEQFF.

The DNA for the CDR3 is TGTGCCAGCAGCTTTATGACCTCGAGGGATGAGCAGTTCTTC. It yields the protein CASSFMTSRDEQFF. This chain links TRBV11-2 with TRBJ2-1, with D maybe TRBD2 (5 bases). This CDR3 spans 14 amino acids. V shed 3 bases and J shed 8 bases, with 14 bases lying between them. Looked up from germline, CDR1 is SGHAT and CDR2 is FQNNGV.

The chain combines TRBV13 with TRBJ2-2; tentative D call: TRBD1 (6 bases). The CDR3 is 15 residues long. Per germline, CDR1 PRHDT and CDR2 FYEKMQ (reference sequence). Trimming shortened V by 5 bases and J by 3 bases, and 13 bases separated the two germline ends. The CDR3 bases are TGTGCCAGCAGCCCCGCCGGGACATACACCGGGGAGCTGTTTTTT. Encoded protein: CASSPAGTYTGELFF.

The genes are TRBV6-6 and TRBJ2-7; D call uncertain. The CDR3 contains 13 residues. The germline gives CDR1 MNHNY, CDR2 SVGAGI (reference sequence). V was shortened by 0 bases and J by 5 bases, with 8 bases between the two germline ends. The CDR3 region is CASSYSLGDEQYF. The CDR3, as DNA: TGTGCCAGCAGTTACTCGTTAGGCGACGAGCAGTACTTC.

This chain links TRBV6-1 with TRBJ2-1, with TRBD2 as a possible D gene (5 bases). This CDR3 comprises 15 residues. V gave up 8 bases and J gave up 2 bases, with 16 bases separating them. CDR1 and CDR2 from the germline V gene are MNHNS and SASEGT. The DNA of the CDR3 is TGTGCCAGCGCTGTGGCGGGCGGACCCTACAATGAGCAGTTCTTC. Translated: CASAVAGGPYNEQFF.

CDR3 sequence (DNA): TGTGCCAGCAGCTTCCTGGAGGGGCTAGAGCAGTACTTC. It codes for CASSFLEGLEQYF. This sequence joins TRBV11-2 and TRBJ2-7, with D possibly TRBD2 on 6 matching bases. Trimming pared 3 bases from V and 7 bases from J, leaving 13 bases between. Per the germline V gene, CDR1 is SGHAT and CDR2 is FQNNGV. The CDR3 contains 13 residues.

This chain uses TRBV5-1 with TRBJ2-7; 10 bases fit TRBD2. Germline CDR1 reads SGHRS; CDR2 reads YFSETQ. The CDR3 has 16 amino acids. V was clipped by 0 bases and J by 3 bases; unmatched bases: 6. This CDR3 reads CASSLAVAGGHYEQYF. CDR3 sequence (DNA): TGCGCCAGCAGCTTGGCGGTAGCGGGAGGCCACTACGAGCAGTACTTC. Full variable domain (missing parts from reference TRBV5-1 and TRBJ2-7): KAGVTQTPRYLIKTRGQQVTLSCSPISGHRSVSWYQQTPGQGLQFLFEYFSETQRNKGNFPGRFSGRQFSNSRSEMNVSTLELGDSALYLCASSLAVAGGHYEQYFGPGTRLTVT.

The chain carries TRBV7-3 and TRBJ2-1, with 8 bases fitting TRBD2. Germline V gene lookup returns CDR1 SGHTA and CDR2 FQGTGA. The junction had 11 bases not matched to a gene; V was cut back by 6 bases and J by 4 bases. This CDR3 is built from 16 residues. The CDR3 loop reads CASRESGTSGYNEQFF. CDR3 in DNA: TGTGCCAGCAGGGAATCCGGAACTAGCGGATACAATGAGCAGTTCTTC.

The chain combines TRBV10-3 with TRBJ2-6; the D is unclear. CDR1 and CDR2 from the germline V gene are ENHRY and SYGVKD. The CDR3 runs to 15 residues. V lost 4 bases to trimming and J lost 1 base, with 8 bases between them. CDR3 protein: CAISVDTSGANVLTF. DNA for the CDR3: TGTGCCATCAGTGTAGACACATCTGGGGCCAACGTCCTGACTTTC.

CDR3 coding DNA: TGTGCCAGTAGTATAGGGGTGGGGGATTACAATGAGCAGTTCTTC. Translating gives CASSIGVGDYNEQFF. The V and J genes are TRBV19 and TRBJ2-1; D is tentatively TRBD1 or TRBD2 (5 bases each). Germline V gives CDR1 LNHDA, CDR2 SQIVND (reference sequence). CDR3 length: 15 residues. V was pared by 1 base and J by 4 bases, with 11 bases between. The full variable domain, rest sourced from reference TRBV19 and TRBJ2-1, is DGGITQSPKYLFRKEGQNVTLSCEQNLNHDAMYWYRQDPGQGLRLIYYSQIVNDFQKGDIAEGYSVSREKKESFPLTVTSAQKNPTAFYLCASSIGVGDYNEQFFGPGTRLTVL.

This clone was counted once. The gene calls are TRBV28 and TRBJ1-5; D call uncertain. V dropped 8 bases and J dropped 3 bases, with 17 bases sitting between them. There are 15 residues in the CDR3. Per germline, CDR1 MDHEN and CDR2 SYDVKM. CDR3 sequence: CASGPVMEDNQPQHF. The DNA of the CDR3 is TGTGCCAGCGGCCCTGTGATGGAGGACAATCAGCCCCAGCATTTT.

This clone has just one count. The rearrangement links TRBV13 to TRBJ1-1; 11 bases line up with TRBD1. The CDR3 length is 14 residues. V lost 5 bases to trimming and J lost 5 bases; unmatched junction nucleotides: 4. Germline V gene lookup returns CDR1 PRHDT and CDR2 FYEKMQ (reference sequence). The CDR3 region has the DNA TGTGCCAGCAGCACGGGGGACAGGGGGACTGAAGCTTTCTTT. Its translation: CASSTGDRGTEAFF.